A selection of T cell receptor beta chains follows, all from one sample in a study of Ad26.COV2.S vaccination and SARS-CoV-2 variants. The protocol was immunoSEQ multiplex PCR, while the TCRdb copy is restricted to in-frame clones and leaves out a portion. In the table there are hundreds of thousands of clones, approximately 90% of which are singletons. The sequenced sample was peripheral blood, obtained in a trial of Ad26.COV2.S vaccine versus placebo. Source of these receptors: a person between 18 and 59 years old who received the Ad26.COV2.S COVID-19 vaccine or a placebo. The CDR3 runs from the conserved cysteine through the conserved F or W. Fields, in order: CDR3 DNA, CDR3 protein, D gene, clone size, V gene, J gene. The D gene is left open where the match is weak. Rows may omit the clone size; those that give it use once, few, many or a size class.

TGCGCCAGCAGCCCGAGGGGACAGGGGAAAGCCAAAAACATTCAGTACTTC,CASSPRGQGKAKNIQYF,TRBD1,NA,TRBV4-1,TRBJ2-4
TGCGCCAGCAGCTTGGGGGATGATCCTCGGGACACTGAAGCTTTCTTT,CASSLGDDPRDTEAFF,NA,NA,TRBV5-1,TRBJ1-1
TGTGCCAGTAGTAGTCTTTGGATGGGACAGGCGGTCAATGAGCAGTTCTTC,CASSSLWMGQAVNEQFF,TRBD1,NA,TRBV19,TRBJ2-1
TGCGCCAGCAGCTCCGGACTAGCGGGAGCAACCGGGGAGCTGTTTTTT,CASSSGLAGATGELFF,TRBD2,NA,TRBV5-1,TRBJ2-2
TGTGCCAGCAGCTCGGACAGGGGGGATTCACCCCTCCACTTT,CASSSDRGDSPLHF,TRBD1,NA,TRBV11-2,TRBJ1-6
TGTGCCAGCAAGGGGACTACTAATCAGCCCCAGCATTTT,CASKGTTNQPQHF,NA,NA,TRBV2,TRBJ1-5
TGTGCCAGCAGTCCTCGGGTTTCTAGCAATCAGCCCCAGCATTTT,CASSPRVSSNQPQHF,NA,NA,TRBV27,TRBJ1-5
TGTGCCAGCACCACGCGGGGGGGTTCTAATGAAAAACTGTTTTTT,CASTTRGGSNEKLFF,NA,NA,TRBV7-9,TRBJ1-4
TGCAGCGTCTCGCTGGGGGGGGTAACTGGAAACACCATATATTTT,CSVSLGGVTGNTIYF,NA,NA,TRBV29-1,TRBJ1-3
TGTGCCAGCAGTTACTCGGCGGACGGCAATCAGCCCCAGCATTTT,CASSYSADGNQPQHF,NA,few,TRBV6-5,TRBJ1-5
TGCAGTGCTAGTCAGGGGGCCCGGGGCACTGAAGCTTTCTTT,CSASQGARGTEAFF,TRBD1,NA,TRBV20-1,TRBJ1-1
TGTGCCAGCATGCAGGACAGCTCCTACGAGCAGTACTTC,CASMQDSSYEQYF,NA,NA,TRBV7-9,TRBJ2-7
TGTGCCAGAAGCTTAACCCTGAGCAGGGGGACAACTAATGAAAAACTGTTTTTT,CARSLTLSRGTTNEKLFF,TRBD1,NA,TRBV5-3,TRBJ1-4
TGCGCCAGCAGCTTGTCAGGGTATGACGATACGCAGTATTTT,CASSLSGYDDTQYF,NA,once,TRBV5-1,TRBJ2-3
TGTGCCTGGAGCCGGGTTTACAAAGAGACCCAGTACTTC,CAWSRVYKETQYF,NA,NA,TRBV30,TRBJ2-5
TGTGCCAGCAGCTTAAGGAGTGGGGCCACCCACAATGAGCAGTTCTTC,CASSLRSGATHNEQFF,NA,NA,TRBV13,TRBJ2-1
TGTGCCAGCAGTGACGACAGAACGAAAAGCCTTTACTATGGCTACACCTTC,CASSDDRTKSLYYGYTF,NA,once,TRBV6-1,TRBJ1-2